This T cell receptor beta chain stems from a study of Graves' ophthalmopathy and Graves' hyperthyroidism. At the level of the study: Ahead of any treatment, peripheral blood was obtained at the initial diagnosis.

Moderate-to-severe activity, CAS ≥3, NOSPECS ≥4 and duration under 3 months were recorded for donors with ophthalmopathy. If patients had other autoimmune diseases, uncontrolled infections, pregnancy or lactation, they were excluded. The study, taken as a whole, reports: A roughly 80% specificity and 87.88% sensitivity were achieved by a 13-signature model that separated ophthalmopathy from stable hyperthyroidism.

Comment on this clonotype: Its antigen is not identified. One base away lies a much larger clone, so this may be a sequencing read error. The conserved closing phenylalanine or tryptophan is absent in this CDR3, likely reflecting a read error.

RNA transcripts served as template for amplifying TCR beta CDR3 sequences. In the first round, RT-PCR was carried out with HTBI primers, and a multiplex PCR formed the second round. A single record per CDR3 protein comes from TCRdb applying MiXCR to the multiplex PCR reads. The sample shows about 740,000 distinct CDR3 sequences, 35% to 50% of them seen only once. Looked up from germline, CDR1 is SQVTM and CDR2 is ANQGSEA. The CDR3 covers 14 residues. After removal of 6 bases from V and 8 bases from J, the junction contained 10 bases not matched to a gene. This chain joins TRBV29-1 and TRBJ1-2; TRBD1 agrees at 12 bases. The sequenced sample consisted of peripheral blood. The sequence came from an adult man with Graves' ophthalmopathy. The CDR3: CSVRAGQGAFGYTL. As DNA, the CDR3 is TGCAGCGTGAGGGCGGGACAGGGGGCATTCGGCTACACCCTC.